These T cell receptor beta chains were read from a single sample in a study of T cells in Graves' hyperthyroidism and ophthalmopathy. TCRdb independently ran MiXCR on the multiplex PCR reads; one entry per CDR3 protein. The sample shows a few hundred thousand distinct CDR3 sequences, about 16% of them seen only once. The sequenced sample was blood. The source is a woman in her twenties or thirties with Graves' hyperthyroidism. The CDR3 runs from the conserved cysteine through the conserved F or W. The D gene is left open where the match is weak. The size of a clone is reported for some rows only, either as once, few or many, or as a class for expanded clones.

v_call: TRBV3-1
clone_size: many
j_call: TRBJ2-6
d_call: NA
cdr3_nt: TGTGCCAGCAGCCAAGGTGGGACTGGGGCCAACGTCCTGACTTTC
cdr3_aa: CASSQGGTGANVLTF

v_call: TRBV12-3/TRBV12-4
clone_size: NA
j_call: TRBJ2-1
d_call: NA
cdr3_nt: TGTGCCAGCAGTTTAGGGGTGAACAATGAGCAGTTCTTC
cdr3_aa: CASSLGVNNEQFF

v_call: TRBV3-1
clone_size: many
j_call: TRBJ1-5
d_call: NA
cdr3_nt: TGTGCCAGCAGCCTAAATCACAATCAGCCCCAGCATTTT
cdr3_aa: CASSLNHNQPQHF

v_call: TRBV7-9
clone_size: many
j_call: TRBJ2-1
d_call: TRBD2
cdr3_nt: TGTGCCAGCAGCTCACACCCTAGACTAGCGGGGGACAATGAGCAGTTCTTC
cdr3_aa: CASSSHPRLAGDNEQFF

v_call: TRBV27
clone_size: many
j_call: TRBJ2-3
d_call: TRBD2
cdr3_nt: TGTGCCAGCAGGGGACTAGTAGGCACAGATACGCAGTATTTT
cdr3_aa: CASRGLVGTDTQYF

v_call: TRBV6-2/TRBV6-3
clone_size: many
j_call: TRBJ2-6
d_call: NA
cdr3_nt: TGTGCCAGCAGGCAAATACCGGGACAAAGGCGCGCTGGGGCCAACGTCCTGACTTTC
cdr3_aa: CASRQIPGQRRAGANVLTF

v_call: TRBV12-3/TRBV12-4
clone_size: many
j_call: TRBJ2-7
d_call: NA
cdr3_nt: TGTGCCAGCAGCCTCGGCATGACAGGAAACGAGCAGTACTTC
cdr3_aa: CASSLGMTGNEQYF

v_call: TRBV6-2/TRBV6-3
clone_size: NA
j_call: TRBJ1-5
d_call: NA
cdr3_nt: TGTGCCAGCAGTCCAGTTGATAGCAATCAGCCCCAGCATTTT
cdr3_aa: CASSPVDSNQPQHF

v_call: TRBV5-1
clone_size: NA
j_call: TRBJ2-5
d_call: NA
cdr3_nt: TGCGCCAGCAGCTTGGGCCCGTACCAAGAGACCCAGTACTTC
cdr3_aa: CASSLGPYQETQYF

v_call: TRBV10-3
clone_size: NA
j_call: TRBJ2-1
d_call: TRBD1
cdr3_nt: TGTGCCATCAGTGGGGACAGGGAATTAACTGAGCAGTTCTTC
cdr3_aa: CAISGDRELTEQFF

v_call: TRBV7-9
clone_size: NA
j_call: TRBJ1-4
d_call: NA
cdr3_nt: TGTGCCAGCAGCTTAGTACCCACACCATTTTCTTATGAAAAACTGTTTTTT
cdr3_aa: CASSLVPTPFSYEKLFF

v_call: TRBV20-1
clone_size: many
j_call: TRBJ2-1
d_call: TRBD2
cdr3_nt: TGCAGTGCTAGTGACTGGGACTACCTCCACTCCTACAATGAGCAGTTCTTC
cdr3_aa: CSASDWDYLHSYNEQFF

v_call: TRBV11-1
clone_size: many
j_call: TRBJ2-7
d_call: TRBD1
cdr3_nt: TGTGCCAGCAGCCCCCGGACAGGGAATTACGAGCAGTACTTC
cdr3_aa: CASSPRTGNYEQYF

v_call: TRBV2
clone_size: many
j_call: TRBJ1-2
d_call: TRBD1
cdr3_nt: TGTGCCAGCAGTCGACGGACAGGGACGGATGGCTACACCTTC
cdr3_aa: CASSRRTGTDGYTF

v_call: TRBV7-3
clone_size: NA
j_call: TRBJ2-7
d_call: TRBD2
cdr3_nt: TGTGCCAGCAGCTTAATGGGCGGGAGCTCCTACGAGCAGTACTTC
cdr3_aa: CASSLMGGSSYEQYF